This is a list of T cell receptor beta chains from one sample in a study of cytomegalovirus exposure and HLA in healthy donors. Libraries were prepared by immunoSEQ multiplex PCR; TCRdb keeps only in-frame clonotypes and omits some of them. This repertoire shows approximately 170,000 clones, around 72% found once; its top ten account for roughly 6.4%. Source material: PBMCs. Receptors originate from a woman aged 40 to 50 in good health and CMV-seropositive. Each CDR3 is given with its conserved first and last residue. The order of the fields is J gene, clone size, V gene, D gene, CDR3 protein, CDR3 DNA. D genes are given only for firm matches. Clone size appears in some rows only: once, few, many, or a class for an expanded clone.

TRBJ2-3 . TRBV6-6 . CASSPGEGQYF TGTGCCAGCAGCCCGGGAGAGGGGCAGTATTTT
TRBJ2-3 once TRBV5-1 . CASSFSAADTQYF TGCGCCAGCAGCTTCAGCGCGGCAGATACGCAGTATTTT
TRBJ2-3 . TRBV6-1 . CASSEVGGGHRTDTQYF TGTGCCAGCAGTGAAGTGGGGGGGGGACATCGCACAGATACGCAGTATTTT
TRBJ2-5 . TRBV7-2 TRBD2 CASSSLAGGETQYF TGTGCCAGCAGCTCACTAGCGGGAGGAGAGACCCAGTACTTC
TRBJ2-7 few TRBV7-9 TRBD1 CASSPGTGSYEQYF TGTGCCAGCAGCCCCGGGACAGGGTCCTACGAGCAGTACTTC
TRBJ1-2 . TRBV27 TRBD1 CASSVSGGDGYTF TGTGCCAGCAGTGTATCAGGGGGAGATGGCTACACCTTC
TRBJ1-1 many TRBV13 . CASSPSQNMNTEAFF TGTGCCAGCAGCCCCTCCCAGAATATGAACACTGAAGCTTTCTTT
TRBJ1-1 . TRBV30 . CAWSVKFRNTEAFF TGTGCCTGGAGTGTAAAATTTAGGAACACTGAAGCTTTCTTT
TRBJ2-2 . TRBV5-1 TRBD1 CASSQDRPPGELFF TGCGCCAGCAGCCAGGACAGGCCACCCGGGGAGCTGTTTTTT
TRBJ2-5 once TRBV7-9 . CASSEGNRETQYF TGTGCCAGCAGTGAGGGTAATAGAGAGACCCAGTACTTC
TRBJ2-1 once TRBV7-6 . CASSTRVANEQFF TGTGCCAGCAGCACCAGGGTAGCCAATGAGCAGTTCTTC
TRBJ1-2 . TRBV7-9 . CASSLLTANYGYTF TGTGCCAGCAGCTTATTGACAGCTAACTATGGCTACACCTTC
TRBJ1-2 . TRBV27 . CASALTGDGGYTF TGTGCCAGCGCACTGACTGGAGACGGAGGCTACACCTTC
TRBJ2-1 once TRBV6-5 . CASSYALGLNEQFF TGTGCCAGCAGTTACGCGTTGGGCCTCAATGAGCAGTTCTTC
TRBJ2-5 . TRBV29-1 . CSVARDTLSRETQYF TGCAGCGTGGCCAGGGACACCTTATCAAGGGAGACCCAGTACTTC
TRBJ1-2 once TRBV27 . CASSRNRELNGYTF TGTGCCAGCAGTCGAAACAGGGAATTGAATGGCTACACCTTC
TRBJ1-2 . TRBV19 TRBD1 CASSMGQGASFGYTF TGTGCCAGTAGTATGGGACAGGGGGCTTCTTTTGGCTACACCTTC
TRBJ1-4 . TRBV7-2 TRBD1 CASSNPGGAEEKLFF TGTGCCAGCAGCAACCCAGGGGGCGCAGAGGAAAAACTGTTTTTT
TRBJ2-3 . TRBV19 . CASNLGRSPADTQYF TGTGCCAGTAACCTGGGGCGAAGCCCCGCAGATACGCAGTATTTT
TRBJ1-2 . TRBV28 TRBD1 CASSFDRGGYGYTF TGTGCCAGCAGTTTCGACAGGGGCGGCTATGGCTACACCTTC
TRBJ1-2 . TRBV5-5 . CASTEKNYGYTF TGTGCCAGCACGGAGAAGAACTATGGCTACACCTTC
TRBJ2-2 . TRBV9 . CASSGGLSGFGELFF TGTGCCAGCAGCGGAGGCCTCTCGGGGTTCGGGGAGCTGTTTTTT